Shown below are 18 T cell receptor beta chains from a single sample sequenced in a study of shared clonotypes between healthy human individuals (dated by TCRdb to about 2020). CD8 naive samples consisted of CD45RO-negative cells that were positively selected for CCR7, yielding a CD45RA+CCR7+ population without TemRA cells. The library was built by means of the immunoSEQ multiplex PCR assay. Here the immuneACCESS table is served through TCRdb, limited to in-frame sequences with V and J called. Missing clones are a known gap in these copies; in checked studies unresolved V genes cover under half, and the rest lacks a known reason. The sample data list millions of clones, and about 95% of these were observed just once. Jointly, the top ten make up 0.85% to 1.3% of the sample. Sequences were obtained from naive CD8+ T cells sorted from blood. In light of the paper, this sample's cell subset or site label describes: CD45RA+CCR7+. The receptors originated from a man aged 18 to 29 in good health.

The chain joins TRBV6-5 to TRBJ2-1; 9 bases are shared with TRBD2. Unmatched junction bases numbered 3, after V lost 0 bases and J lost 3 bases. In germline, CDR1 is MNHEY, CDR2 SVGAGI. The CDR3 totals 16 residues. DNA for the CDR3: TGTGCCAGCAGTTACTCTAGCGGGGGAAACTACAATGAGCAGTTCTTC. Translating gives CASSYSSGGNYNEQFF.

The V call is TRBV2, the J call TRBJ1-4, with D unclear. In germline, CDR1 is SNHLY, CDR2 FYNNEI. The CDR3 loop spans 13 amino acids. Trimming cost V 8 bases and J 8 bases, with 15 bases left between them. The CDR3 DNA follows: TGTGCCAGCCGCCTACCGGAAGGCGAAAAACTGTTTTTT. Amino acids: CASRLPEGEKLFF. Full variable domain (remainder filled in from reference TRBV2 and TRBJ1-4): EPEVTQTPSHQVTQMGQEVILRCVPISNHLYFYWYRQILGQKVEFLVSFYNNEISEKSEIFDDQFSVERPDGSNFTLKIRSTKLEDSAMYFCASRLPEGEKLFFGSGTQLSVL.

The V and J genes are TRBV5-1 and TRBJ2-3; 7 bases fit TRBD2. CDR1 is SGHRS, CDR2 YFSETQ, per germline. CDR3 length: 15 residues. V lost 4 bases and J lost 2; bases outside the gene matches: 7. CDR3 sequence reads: CASSPSGAVTDTQYF. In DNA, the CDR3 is TGCGCCAGCAGCCCAAGCGGGGCCGTCACAGATACGCAGTATTTT.

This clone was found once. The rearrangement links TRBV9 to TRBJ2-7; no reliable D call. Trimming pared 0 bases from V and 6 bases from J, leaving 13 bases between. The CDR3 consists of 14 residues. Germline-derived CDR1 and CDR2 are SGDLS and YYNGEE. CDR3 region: CASSVGAPPTEQYF. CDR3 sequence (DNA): TGTGCCAGCAGCGTAGGAGCGCCCCCGACCGAGCAGTACTTC.

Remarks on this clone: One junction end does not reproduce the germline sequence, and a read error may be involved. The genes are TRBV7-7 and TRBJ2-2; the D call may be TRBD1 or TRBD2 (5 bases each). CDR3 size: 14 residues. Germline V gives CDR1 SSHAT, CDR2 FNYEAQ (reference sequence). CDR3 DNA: TGTGCTAGCAGCGCTGGGACGGGGACCGGGGAGCTGTTTTTT. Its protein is CASSAGTGTGELFF.

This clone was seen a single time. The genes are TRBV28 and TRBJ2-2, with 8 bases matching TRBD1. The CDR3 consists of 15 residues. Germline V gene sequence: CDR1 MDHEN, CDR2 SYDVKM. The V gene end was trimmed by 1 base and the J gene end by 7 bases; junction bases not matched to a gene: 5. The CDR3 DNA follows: TGTGCCAGCAGTTTATTCAGGGGGCTCGGCGGGGAGCTGTTTTTT. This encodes CASSLFRGLGGELFF. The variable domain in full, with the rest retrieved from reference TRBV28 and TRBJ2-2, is DVKVTQSSRYLVKRTGEKVFLECVQDMDHENMFWYRQDPGLGLRLIYFSYDVKMKEKGDIPEGYSVSREKKERFSLILESASTNQTSMYLCASSLFRGLGGELFFGEGSRLTVL.

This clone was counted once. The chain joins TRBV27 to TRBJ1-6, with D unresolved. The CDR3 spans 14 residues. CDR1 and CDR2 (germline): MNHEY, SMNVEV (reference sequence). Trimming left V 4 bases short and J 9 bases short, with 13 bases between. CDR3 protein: CASSSLIVGSPLHF. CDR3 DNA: TGTGCCAGCAGTTCCTTGATCGTCGGTTCACCCCTCCACTTT.

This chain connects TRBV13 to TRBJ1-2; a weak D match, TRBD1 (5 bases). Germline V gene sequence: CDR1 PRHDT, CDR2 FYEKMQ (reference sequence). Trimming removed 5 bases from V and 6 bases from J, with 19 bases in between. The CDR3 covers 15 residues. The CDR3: CASSPRGEGKDGYTF. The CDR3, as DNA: TGTGCCAGCAGCCCCCGGGGGGAGGGGAAGGATGGCTACACCTTC.

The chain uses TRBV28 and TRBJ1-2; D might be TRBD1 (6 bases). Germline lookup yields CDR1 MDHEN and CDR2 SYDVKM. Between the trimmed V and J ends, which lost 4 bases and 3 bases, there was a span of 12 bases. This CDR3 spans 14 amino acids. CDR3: CASSYTGLDYGYTF. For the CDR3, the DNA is TGTGCCAGCAGTTATACAGGGTTGGACTATGGCTACACCTTC.

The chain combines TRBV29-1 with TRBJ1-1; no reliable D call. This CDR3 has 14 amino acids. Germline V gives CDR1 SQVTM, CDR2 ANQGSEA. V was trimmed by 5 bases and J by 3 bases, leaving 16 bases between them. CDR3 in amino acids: CSVFRVGEDTEAFF. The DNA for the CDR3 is TGCAGCGTTTTCCGGGTTGGAGAAGACACTGAAGCTTTCTTT.

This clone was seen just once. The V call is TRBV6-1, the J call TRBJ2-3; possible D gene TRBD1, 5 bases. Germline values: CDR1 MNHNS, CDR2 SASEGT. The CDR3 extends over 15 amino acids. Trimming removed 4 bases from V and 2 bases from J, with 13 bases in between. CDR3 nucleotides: TGTGCCAGCAGTGTCTACAGGTTAGCCACAGATACGCAGTATTTT. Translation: CASSVYRLATDTQYF.

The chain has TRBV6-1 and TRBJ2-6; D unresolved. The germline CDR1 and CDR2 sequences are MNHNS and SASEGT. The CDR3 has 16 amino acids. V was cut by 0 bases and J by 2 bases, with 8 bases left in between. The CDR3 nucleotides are TGTGCCAGCAGTGAAGCGTGGCAGCCTGGGGCCAACGTCCTGACTTTC. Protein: CASSEAWQPGANVLTF.

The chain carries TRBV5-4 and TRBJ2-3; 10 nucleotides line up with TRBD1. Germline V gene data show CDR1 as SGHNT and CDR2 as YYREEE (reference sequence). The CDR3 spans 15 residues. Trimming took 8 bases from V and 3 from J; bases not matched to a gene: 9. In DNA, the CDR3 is TGTGCCAGTTTCACTTGGGACAGGGGAACAGATACGCAGTATTTT. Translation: CASFTWDRGTDTQYF.

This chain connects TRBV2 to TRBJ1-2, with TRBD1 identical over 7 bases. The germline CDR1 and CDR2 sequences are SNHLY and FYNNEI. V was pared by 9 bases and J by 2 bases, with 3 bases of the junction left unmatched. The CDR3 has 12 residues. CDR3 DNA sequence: TGTGCCAGGATGGGACAGAACTATGGCTACACCTTC. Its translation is CARMGQNYGYTF.

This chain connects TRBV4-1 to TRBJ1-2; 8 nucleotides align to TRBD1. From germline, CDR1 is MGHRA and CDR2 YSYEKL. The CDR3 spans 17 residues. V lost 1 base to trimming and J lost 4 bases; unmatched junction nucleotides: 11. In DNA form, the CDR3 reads TGCGCCAGCAGCCAAGCCCCGGCCGGACAGGGAACCTATGGCTACACCTTC. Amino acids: CASSQAPAGQGTYGYTF.

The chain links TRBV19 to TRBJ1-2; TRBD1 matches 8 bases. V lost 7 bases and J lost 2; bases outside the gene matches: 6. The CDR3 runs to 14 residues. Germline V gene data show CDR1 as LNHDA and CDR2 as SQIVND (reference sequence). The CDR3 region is CASNQGAPNYGYTF. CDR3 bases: TGTGCCAGTAACCAGGGGGCGCCGAACTATGGCTACACCTTC. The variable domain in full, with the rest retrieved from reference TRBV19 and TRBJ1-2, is DGGITQSPKYLFRKEGQNVTLSCEQNLNHDAMYWYRQDPGQGLRLIYYSQIVNDFQKGDIAEGYSVSREKKESFPLTVTSAQKNPTAFYLCASNQGAPNYGYTFGSGTRLTVV.

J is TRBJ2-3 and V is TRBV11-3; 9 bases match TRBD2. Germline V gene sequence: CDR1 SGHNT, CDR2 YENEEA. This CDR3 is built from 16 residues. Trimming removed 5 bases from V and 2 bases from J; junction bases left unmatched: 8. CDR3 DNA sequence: TGTGCCAGCAGCCTCTCTAGCGGGGAAAACACAGATACGCAGTATTTT. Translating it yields CASSLSSGENTDTQYF.

The CDR3 here is CASSLPPPGEQYF. CDR3 DNA sequence: TGTGCCAGCAGTTTACCCCCGCCCGGCGAGCAGTACTTC. V and J are TRBV27 and TRBJ2-7; D is uncertain. Germline-derived CDR1 and CDR2 are MNHEY and SMNVEV (reference sequence). The CDR3 runs to 13 residues. Trimming removed 2 bases at V and 6 bases at J, with 11 bases between.